The 14 T cell receptor beta chains listed next were all sequenced from one sample in a study of blood T cell repertoires in COVID-19. The method was immunoSEQ multiplex PCR; TCRdb's version includes in-frame clones alone and lacks a portion of them. This sample yields about 370,000 clones, of which about nine tenths are seen a single time; about 1.8% belongs to the top ten. Sequencing used PBMCs or T cells enriched from blood (not recorded which). The source is a woman younger than 45 who had recovered from COVID-19.

The V call is TRBV13, the J call TRBJ2-7; D is uncertain. CDR3 length: 12 residues. Germline assignment: CDR1 PRHDT and CDR2 FYEKMQ (reference sequence). V was shortened by 5 bases and J by 1 base, with 6 bases between the two germline ends. For the CDR3, the DNA is TGTGCCAGCAGCGTATCGTCCTACGAGCAGTACTTC. Its protein is CASSVSSYEQYF.

The chain links TRBV28 to TRBJ1-5; 7 nucleotides agree with TRBD1. The CDR3 length is 18 residues. The V and J ends lost 3 bases and 6 bases, in that order; junction bases with no gene match: 17. CDR1 MDHEN and CDR2 SYDVKM come from the germline V gene. The chain's CDR3 is CASSLSQGFGTNLQPQHF. The CDR3 nucleotides are TGTGCCAGCAGTTTGTCACAGGGGTTTGGGACCAATCTTCAGCCCCAGCATTTT.

This clone was recorded only once. This chain joins TRBV30 and TRBJ1-4; TRBD1 matches 7 bases. Germline CDR1 reads GTSNPN; CDR2 reads SVGIG (reference sequence). CDR3 length: 14 residues. V shed 4 bases, J shed 4 bases, and the junction held 6 bases outside the gene matches. CDR3 sequence: CAWNTGTVNEKLFF. For the CDR3, the DNA is TGTGCCTGGAATACCGGGACAGTTAATGAAAAACTGTTTTTT.

The chain recombines TRBV10-3 with TRBJ2-5; TRBD2 agrees at 8 bases. With 4 bases clipped from V and 5 bases from J, the junction kept 9 bases outside the gene matches. This CDR3 contains 15 residues. Germline CDR1 reads ENHRY; CDR2 reads SYGVKD. The CDR3 here is CAISVGSGKGETQYF. The CDR3 nucleotides are TGTGCCATCAGTGTAGGTAGCGGGAAGGGCGAGACCCAGTACTTC.

V usage is TRBV2 and J usage is TRBJ2-3, with no clear D. This CDR3 has 14 residues. Germline CDR1 and CDR2: SNHLY and FYNNEI. The CDR3 sequence: CAPLELLSTDTQYF. The DNA for the CDR3 is TGTGCACCCCTCGAGCTCCTGAGCACAGATACGCAGTATTTT.

The rearrangement uses TRBV5-1 and TRBJ2-7; possibly TRBD1 for D (7 bases). The ends were cut back, 0 bases at V and 4 bases at J, with 17 bases in the middle. Germline V CDR1 and CDR2: SGHRS, YFSETQ. This CDR3 comprises 16 residues. CDR3 loop: CASSLAKTGTDYEQYF. The CDR3 DNA is TGCGCCAGCAGCTTGGCCAAGACAGGGACTGATTACGAGCAGTACTTC.

CDR3 residues: CASNSGAYNEQFF. The DNA of the CDR3 is TGTGCCAGCAATAGCGGGGCCTACAATGAGCAGTTCTTC. This chain links TRBV9 with TRBJ2-1; 8 bases are shared with TRBD2. Germline loops: CDR1 SGDLS, CDR2 YYNGEE. The CDR3 totals 13 residues. V lost 6 bases and J lost 2; bases outside the gene matches: 1.

In this sample, this clone turned up a few times. J is TRBJ2-1 and V is TRBV7-9; TRBD2 agrees at 9 bases. Germline-derived CDR1 and CDR2 are SEHNR and FQNEAQ (reference sequence). J gave up 1 base and V 5 bases, and 12 bases lay outside the gene matches. This CDR3 region has 18 residues. DNA for the CDR3: TGTGCCAGCAGCCTTCCCGGGGTAGCGGGAGTTTCCTACAATGAGCAGTTCTTC. Protein product: CASSLPGVAGVSYNEQFF.

For this clone: Other nucleotide sequences from this sample produce the same CDR3. DNA of the CDR3: TGTGCCAGCAGCCCGGACAGGGGCGGCTATGGCTACACCTTC. It is translated as CASSPDRGGYGYTF. The rearrangement joins TRBV7-2 to TRBJ1-2, with 9 bases matching TRBD1. CDR3 length equals 14 residues. CDR1 and CDR2 (germline): SGHTA, FQGNSA. The junction had 5 bases not matched to a gene; V was cut back by 5 bases and J by 4 bases.

Here the CDR3 DNA reads TGCGCCAGCAGCTTGGACGGGATCTCCTACAATGAGCAGTTCTTC. Protein: CASSLDGISYNEQFF. This chain joins TRBV5-1 and TRBJ2-1; tentatively, D is TRBD2 (5 bases). V was shortened by 0 bases and J by 0 bases, with 7 bases between the two germline ends. The germline gives CDR1 SGHRS, CDR2 YFSETQ. The CDR3 contains 15 residues. The full variable domain, in which reference TRBV5-1 and TRBJ2-1 provide the parts outside the CDR3, is KAGVTQTPRYLIKTRGQQVTLSCSPISGHRSVSWYQQTPGQGLQFLFEYFSETQRNKGNFPGRFSGRQFSNSRSEMNVSTLELGDSALYLCASSLDGISYNEQFFGPGTRLTVL.

The CDR3 protein is CASSSGLAGGQDEQFF. The CDR3, as DNA: TGTGCCAGCAGCTCCGGACTAGCGGGAGGGCAAGATGAGCAGTTCTTC. This rearrangement joins TRBV7-3 to TRBJ2-1, with 15 nucleotides matching TRBD2. The CDR3 is made up of 16 amino acids. V was pared by 4 bases and J by 8 bases, with 6 bases of the junction left unmatched. Germline V gives CDR1 SGHTA, CDR2 FQGTGA.

The chain has TRBV11-2 and TRBJ1-1, with a weak D call TRBD1 (6 bases). The CDR3 contains 14 residues. Trimming pared 5 bases from V and 4 bases from J, leaving 14 bases between. The germline V gene has CDR1 SGHAT and CDR2 FQNNGV. This CDR3 reads CASSLQGGGTEAFF. The CDR3 nucleotides read TGTGCCAGCAGCCTACAGGGAGGGGGCACTGAAGCTTTCTTT.

The V and J genes are TRBV30 and TRBJ2-3, with D possibly matching TRBD2 (5 bases). Deletions cut 3 bases from V and 0 bases from J, with 7 bases between. Per germline, CDR1 GTSNPN and CDR2 SVGIG (reference sequence). This CDR3 is built from 13 residues. CDR3 bases: TGTGCCTGGAGGGGGAGTAGCACAGATACGCAGTATTTT. It is translated as CAWRGSSTDTQYF.

CDR3 residues: CASSASTGDNYGYTF. DNA of the CDR3: TGTGCCAGCAGCGCCTCGACAGGGGATAACTATGGCTACACCTTC. The chain recombines TRBV9 with TRBJ1-2; 8 nucleotides line up with TRBD1. This CDR3 has 15 amino acids. J was trimmed by 1 base and V by 3 bases; bases with no gene match: 5. Germline CDR1 SGDLS, CDR2 YYNGEE.